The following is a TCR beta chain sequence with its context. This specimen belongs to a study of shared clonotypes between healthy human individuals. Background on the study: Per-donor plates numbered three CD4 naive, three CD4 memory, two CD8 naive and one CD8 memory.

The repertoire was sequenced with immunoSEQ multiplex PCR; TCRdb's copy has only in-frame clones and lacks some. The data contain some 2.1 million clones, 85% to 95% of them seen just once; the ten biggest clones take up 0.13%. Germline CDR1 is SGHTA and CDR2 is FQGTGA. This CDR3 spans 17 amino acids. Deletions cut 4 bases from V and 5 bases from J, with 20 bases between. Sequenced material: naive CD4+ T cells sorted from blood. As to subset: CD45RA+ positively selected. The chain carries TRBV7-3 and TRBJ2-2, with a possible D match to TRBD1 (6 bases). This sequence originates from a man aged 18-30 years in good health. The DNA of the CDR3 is TGTGCCAGCAGCTCCCCCCCAGGGGCGATTAGTACCGGGGAGCTGTTTTTT. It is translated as CASSSPPGAISTGELFF.